This entry lists 7 T cell receptor beta chains sequenced from one sample in a study of CD8 T cells in ankylosing spondylitis. No antigen is known for these receptors. Study results and caveats: What appeared characteristic of ankylosing spondylitis blood was a TCR beta motif of about eight highly homologous variants.

A single record per CDR3 protein comes from TCRdb applying MiXCR to the 5' RACE reads. The sample contains about 330,000 distinct CDR3 sequences, 7% to 9% of which appear only once. Input material: blood, either unsorted or a sorted T cell fraction (not recorded which). These receptors were obtained from a male donor with ankylosing spondylitis.

This clonotype was found many times. Here the CDR3 reads CSAAGQRGEAFF. CDR3 nucleotides: TGCAGCGCAGCAGGCCAAAGGGGTGAAGCTTTCTTT. This sequence joins TRBV29-1 and TRBJ1-1, with a tentative D call TRBD1 (5 bases). The CDR3 length is 12 residues. Looked up from germline, CDR1 is SQVTM and CDR2 is ANQGSEA. Trimming pared 7 bases from V and 7 bases from J, leaving 16 bases between.

This clonotype was seen more than once but under ten times. The chain combines TRBV18 with TRBJ2-1, with 7 nucleotides matching TRBD1. Germline lookup yields CDR1 KGHSH and CDR2 LQKENI. V was clipped by 4 bases and J by 7 bases; unmatched bases: 7. This CDR3 region has 14 residues. CDR3 amino acids: CASSLVQGFNEQFF. CDR3 DNA sequence: TGTGCCAGCTCACTTGTACAGGGGTTTAATGAGCAGTTCTTC.

This clonotype was counted a few times. Here the CDR3 DNA reads TGTGCCAGACCGCCAGGCCTCTACGAGCAGTACTTC. This sequence encodes CARPPGLYEQYF. The chain links TRBV27 to TRBJ2-7; no clear D gene. The CDR3 consists of 12 residues. The germline V gene has CDR1 MNHEY and CDR2 SMNVEV (reference sequence). Trimming took off 9 bases at V and 3 bases at J, with 12 bases between the two ends.

The CDR3 loop reads CASSPDGRAEAFF. CDR3 sequence (DNA): TGCGCCAGCAGCCCCGACGGCCGCGCTGAAGCTTTCTTT. This chain uses TRBV5-1 with TRBJ1-1; no firm D call. V was trimmed by 4 bases and J by 6 bases, leaving 13 bases between them. Germline CDR1 and CDR2: SGHRS and YFSETQ. This CDR3 spans 13 amino acids.

The chain has TRBV24-1 and TRBJ2-3; 7 bases line up with TRBD1. Germline trimming cut 2 bases from V and 11 bases from J; bases unmatched to any gene: 3. CDR1 KGHDR and CDR2 SFDVKD come from the germline V gene. The CDR3 has 12 residues. In DNA, the CDR3 is TGTGCCACCAGTGATTCCGGGACAGTGCAGTATTTT. Translation: CATSDSGTVQYF.

The gene calls are TRBV20-1 and TRBJ2-7; the match to TRBD2 covers 7 bases. The CDR3 runs to 15 residues. Germline V gives CDR1 DFQATT, CDR2 SNEGSKA (reference sequence). V was clipped by 5 bases and J by 4 bases; unmatched bases: 14. The CDR3 DNA reads TGCAGTGCTCTGGGACTAAGCGCAGCCCTGTACGAGCAGTACTTC. Translating it yields CSALGLSAALYEQYF.

The chain links TRBV12-3 or TRBV12-4 to TRBJ2-1; tentative D call: TRBD2 (6 bases). CDR3 length: 16 amino acids. The V end was cut by 3 bases, the J end by 9 bases, with 21 bases between. The CDR3 here is CASSFTGVIKLGEQFF. The CDR3 nucleotides read TGTGCCAGCAGTTTCACGGGAGTAATAAAATTAGGTGAGCAGTTCTTC.